This T cell receptor beta chain stems from a study of beta chain features in type 1 diabetes. Overall study context: Age, gender and cell yields were alike across patients and healthy donors. Study conclusions and caveats: Shortening of TCRB CDR3s, moderate but significant, appeared in all four CD4+ subsets of Type 1 diabetes patients.

Sorting that relied on CD45RO/CCR7/CD25/CD127/CD95/CD27 yielded CD4+ naive, central memory, regulatory and stem cell-like memory cells. Every isolated RNA sample was fully reverse transcribed, so sequencing captured expressed TCRB transcripts. Repertoires were generated with immunoSEQ multiplex PCR, while TCRdb's copy carries only in-frame clones and drops some. Here the sample spans 52,000 or so clones, roughly half being singletons. By share, this clone counts as medium-sized. Its antigen is currently unknown. Germline V gene data show CDR1 as SEHNR and CDR2 as FQNEAQ (reference sequence). V lost 5 bases, J lost 5 bases, and 10 bases stayed unmatched. The CDR3 has 15 residues.

The V call is TRBV7-9, the J call TRBJ2-5; 8 bases match TRBD2. The origin of this receptor is a woman between 35 and 50 years old with type 1 diabetes. The sample comprised Tregs from blood. This CDR3 reads CASSIQSGRGETQYF. In nucleotides, the CDR3 is TGTGCCAGCAGCATCCAAAGCGGGAGAGGGGAGACCCAGTACTTC. Using reference TRBV7-9 and TRBJ2-5 for the parts outside the CDR3, the full variable domain is DTGVSQNPRHKITKRGQNVTFRCDPISEHNRLYWYRQTLGQGPEFLTYFQNEAQLEKSRLLSDRFSAERPKGSFSTLEIQRTEQGDSAMYLCASSIQSGRGETQYFGPGTRLLVL.